This is a list of T cell receptor beta chains from one sample in a study of T cell responses to AZD1222 COVID-19 vaccine. Method: immunoSEQ multiplex PCR; TCRdb's copy keeps in-frame clones and lacks some. The sample has some 89,000 clones; around nine tenths are singletons. The specimen comprised peripheral blood, sampled on day 0 of AZD1222 vaccination. These receptors all come from an adult in good health. CDR3s include the opening cysteine and the closing phenylalanine or tryptophan. D genes are given only for firm matches. Some rows mark clone size as missing; the rest say once, few, many or name a class of expanded clone.

>NA|TRBJ2-1|TRBV30|15|TRBD2
TGTGCCTGGAGTGCCACTAGCGGGAGATCCGATGAGCAGTTCTTC
CAWSATSGRSDEQFF
>NA|TRBJ1-5|TRBV2|13|TRBD1
TGTGCCAGCAGTGAGACAGGGAGTCAACCCCAGCATTTT
CASSETGSQPQHF
>NA|TRBJ1-2|TRBV7-9|12|TRBD1
TGTGCCAGCAGCGTGGGACAGCCTGGCTACACCTTC
CASSVGQPGYTF
>NA|TRBJ1-1|TRBV7-9|13|NA
TGTGCCAGCAGCTTAGTGGCAGACCTCGGGGCTTTCTTT
CASSLVADLGAFF
>NA|TRBJ2-1|TRBV5-1|14|NA
TGCGCCAGCAGCTTGGCCTCTGCGCACAATGAGCAGTTCTTC
CASSLASAHNEQFF
>NA|TRBJ1-6|TRBV19|15|NA
TGTGCCAGTAGTTATGACAGCTCCTATAATTCACCCCTCCACTTT
CASSYDSSYNSPLHF
>NA|TRBJ2-7|TRBV27|15|TRBD1
TGTGCCAGCAGTCCTATCGGACAGGGGTATGACGAGCAGTACTTC
CASSPIGQGYDEQYF
>NA|TRBJ2-5|TRBV7-7|13|NA
TGTGCTAGCAGCTCCTCCAGGGCAGAGACCCAGTACTTC
CASSSSRAETQYF
>NA|TRBJ1-1|TRBV7-6|13|NA
TGTGCCAGCAGCTTACAGGGGTACACTGAAGCTTTCTTT
CASSLQGYTEAFF
>NA|TRBJ2-5|TRBV10-3|15|NA
TGTGCCATCAGTGAGTCGGGGCGGACTAAGGAGACCCAGTACTTC
CAISESGRTKETQYF
>NA|TRBJ2-7|TRBV3-1/TRBV3-2|14|TRBD2
TGTGCCAGCAGCTCCGCCGGGACTAGTTACGAGCAGTACTTC
CASSSAGTSYEQYF
>NA|TRBJ1-2|TRBV19|16|TRBD1
TGTGCCAGCTTGGGACAGATCGCCCTAGCTAACTATGGCTACACCTTC
CASLGQIALANYGYTF
>NA|TRBJ2-7|TRBV11-2|16|NA
TGTGCCAGCAGCCCACCCGACCGACCGCCATACTACGAGCAGTACTTC
CASSPPDRPPYYEQYF
>NA|TRBJ1-2|TRBV14|13|NA
TGTGCCAGCAGCCCCCAGCGGAACTATGGCTACACCTTC
CASSPQRNYGYTF
>NA|TRBJ1-1|TRBV6-5|15|TRBD1
TGTGCCAGCAGCCGGGACAGGCAACCGAACACTGAAGCTTTCTTT
CASSRDRQPNTEAFF
>few|TRBJ1-6|TRBV6-1|14|NA
TGTGCCAGCAGTGAGGAACAGTCTCGGTCACCCCTCCACTTT
CASSEEQSRSPLHF
>NA|TRBJ2-7|TRBV7-9|14|TRBD2
TGTGCCAGCAGCTTACCTCTGGGGGGGGACGAGCAGTACTTC
CASSLPLGGDEQYF
>NA|TRBJ2-3|TRBV2|12|NA
TGTGCCAGCAGGTCTAGCACAGATACGCAGTATTTT
CASRSSTDTQYF
>few|TRBJ2-5|TRBV9|15|TRBD1
TGTGCCAGCAGCGTATGGACAGGGCTGGGAGAGACCCAGTACTTC
CASSVWTGLGETQYF
>NA|TRBJ2-3|TRBV6-5|13|NA
TGTGCCAGCGCACGGGAGTCCCCGGTTACGCAGTATTTT
CASARESPVTQYF
>once|TRBJ1-3|TRBV25-1|15|NA
TGTGCCAGCAGTGATTCAGGGGACTCTGGAAACACCATATATTTT
CASSDSGDSGNTIYF
>NA|TRBJ2-7|TRBV29-1|14|NA
TGCAGCGTCGGGAGCAGGGGGGGTTCCTACGAGCAGTACTTC
CSVGSRGGSYEQYF
>NA|TRBJ2-7|TRBV20-1|11|NA
TGCAGTGCTGTGGAAACCTACGAGCAGTACTTC
CSAVETYEQYF
>few|TRBJ1-5|TRBV5-1|16|NA
TGCGCCAGCAGCTTGGCGCGGGGGCAGGGGCATCAGCCCCAGCATTTT
CASSLARGQGHQPQHF
>NA|TRBJ1-1|TRBV19|14|NA
TGTGCCAGTAGTATACAAAGTGGGAACACTGAAGCTTTCTTT
CASSIQSGNTEAFF
>NA|TRBJ1-1|TRBV25-1|10|NA
TGTGCCAGCAGGGGTACTGAAGCTTTCTTT
CASRGTEAFF
>NA|TRBJ1-1|TRBV5-6|12|NA
NA
CASSFGPGEAFF
>NA|TRBJ1-3|TRBV28|13|NA
TGTGCCAGCAGCAACGCCCGTGAAAACACCATATATTTT
CASSNARENTIYF
>NA|TRBJ1-4|TRBV28|15|NA
TGTGCCAGCAGCCCCCAGCCAAGGGGGGATGGAAAACTGTTTTTT
CASSPQPRGDGKLFF
>NA|TRBJ1-4|TRBV6-5|11|TRBD1
TGTGCCAGCAAGGGGACAGATGAACTGTTTTTT
CASKGTDELFF
>NA|TRBJ1-2|TRBV2|13|NA
TGTGCCAGCAGCCCTCGTCCGGACTATGGCTACACCTTC
CASSPRPDYGYTF
>NA|TRBJ2-7|TRBV2|15|NA
TGTGCCAGCAGTGAAGGGCCATTAATCGGTTACGAGCAGTACTTC
CASSEGPLIGYEQYF